This is a list of T cell receptor beta chains from one sample in a study of T cells in localized non-small cell lung cancer. Clones were read by immunoSEQ multiplex PCR, and TCRdb kept only the in-frame ones, dropping some. Of 45,000 to 60,000 clones listed, roughly 88% are singletons. Here the sequenced sample was peripheral blood, taken before any cancer treatment. These receptor sequences come from a woman aged 40 to 75 with stage I lung adenocarcinoma. Each CDR3 is given with its conserved first and last residue. D genes are given only for firm matches. For some rows the clone size is stated as once, few or many, or as a class when expanded; others skip it.

TRBV29-1	TRBJ1-5	-	-	TGCAGCGTGCGACCCGGGGCTAATCAGCCCCAGCATTTT	CSVRPGANQPQHF
TRBV6-1	TRBJ1-3	-	TRBD1	TGTGCCAGCAGTGAAGCTCCGGGACAGGGTGGAAACACCATATATTTT	CASSEAPGQGGNTIYF
TRBV18	TRBJ2-3	-	-	TGTGCCAGCTCACCCCCAGGGACGGTCGGTACGCAGTATTTT	CASSPPGTVGTQYF
TRBV25-1	TRBJ2-4	-	TRBD2	TGTGCCAGCAGAGAGGACGGGGGGGGAAAAAACATTCAGTACTTC	CASREDGGGKNIQYF
TRBV5-1	TRBJ2-1	-	TRBD2	TGCGCCAGTCAGCGGGGGGGCCCCAATGAGCAGTTCTTC	CASQRGGPNEQFF
TRBV28	TRBJ1-2	-	-	TGTGCCAGCAGTTCCCAGGGCCCCAATGGCTACACCTTC	CASSSQGPNGYTF
TRBV15	TRBJ2-5	-	TRBD2	TGTGCCACCAGCAGGAGCGGGGGGGAAGAGACCCAGTACTTC	CATSRSGGEETQYF
TRBV2	TRBJ1-4	-	TRBD1	TGTGCCAGCAGCCTTGGACAGGGAAATGAAAAACTGTTTTTT	CASSLGQGNEKLFF
TRBV28	TRBJ1-5	-	-	TGTGCCAGCAGTTTGAGAATTCATAGCAATCAGCCCCAGCATTTT	CASSLRIHSNQPQHF
TRBV6-5	TRBJ1-4	-	-	TGTGCCAGCAGTTACTCGATAGCCGCAACTAATGAAAAACTGTTTTTT	CASSYSIAATNEKLFF
TRBV2	TRBJ2-3	once	TRBD2	TGTGCCAGCATCCCCGGGACTAGCTTTTCAGATACGCAGTATTTT	CASIPGTSFSDTQYF
TRBV27	TRBJ2-3	-	-	TGTGCCAGCAGTTTCAGGCAGGGTACGCAGTATTTT	CASSFRQGTQYF
TRBV6-5	TRBJ2-5	once	TRBD1	TGTGCCAGCAGTTACACTAGGGACAGTTCTGAGACCCAGTACTTC	CASSYTRDSSETQYF
TRBV6-6	TRBJ2-5	-	-	TGTGCCAGCAGTCCAGCAGAGACCCAGTACTTC	CASSPAETQYF
TRBV5-1	TRBJ1-4	-	-	TGCGCCAGCAGCTTGGCGGGGGCAACTAATGAAAAACTGTTTTTT	CASSLAGATNEKLFF
TRBV18	TRBJ1-4	-	-	TGTGCCAGCTCACGAGACAGGCTCGACGAAAAACTGTTTTTT	CASSRDRLDEKLFF
TRBV7-2	TRBJ2-1	-	TRBD1	TGTGCCAGCAGCTTATCGGGACAGGGTAGGAATGAGCAGTTCTTC	CASSLSGQGRNEQFF
TRBV19	TRBJ2-1	-	TRBD1	TGTGCCACCCGAGACAGGGGAGCCCCGGGCTACAATGAGCAGTTCTTC	CATRDRGAPGYNEQFF
TRBV7-7	TRBJ2-7	-	TRBD2	TGTGCTAGCAGCTTATCTGGGTTAAGCGGGGGTGTTTGCGAGCAGTACTTC	CASSLSGLSGGVCEQYF
TRBV27	TRBJ2-1	-	-	TGTGCCAGCAGTTTTTTGGGAAATGAGCAGTTCTTC	CASSFLGNEQFF